This note documents a single T cell receptor beta chain sequence. This clone was picked up one time. The antigen it recognizes is unknown. No clone much larger than this one lies a single base away; base qualities are absent. This entry comes from a study of identifying expanded T cells in peripheral blood (dated by TCRdb to between 2018 and 2021). Turning to the overall study: Separate aliquots of the same genomic DNA pool were sequenced to produce technical replicates, and four replicates were compared in pairs. Results the study describes overall, beyond this receptor: The authors expected that biological variance in healthy repertoires might rise further over much longer intervals, such as months to years. In all healthy donors, the variance in clone template counts between samples taken around two weeks apart rose significantly as total template count increased. About 1.3 differentially abundant clones were flagged by the binomial model between technical replicates, whereas about 16 and 19 were flagged over approximately two weeks and four weeks, respectively. Both the number of clones called differentially abundant and the false-positive rate were significantly reduced by the beta-binomial model across all healthy-donor time intervals.

During the collection period, no infections or other immune events were recorded for the healthy donors. To calibrate time-dependent variance in a beta-binomial model of T-cell clone differential abundance, blood repertoires from healthy donors were used as a training cohort. The training cohort comprised approximately ten healthy donors, 3 female and 7 male. An age range of roughly 25 to 65 years, with an average of about 45 years, was recorded for the donors. Whole blood from each healthy donor was obtained from a commercial supplier and was collected at three time points 2 to 3 weeks apart. For immunosequencing, genomic DNA was extracted from unsorted whole blood. TCRbeta CDR3 regions were profiled with the immunoSEQ Assay using bias-controlled multiplex PCR amplification of genomic DNA. Per the original workflow: The absolute abundance of each unique TCRbeta CDR3 region was quantified after sequences were collapsed and filtered. Differential abundance was assessed using a binomial (Fisher-equivalent) model and a beta-binomial model in which time-dependent variance fitted from healthy donors was added. Clones with fewer than 5 combined templates were removed, and differential abundance was called for clones with a Benjamini-Hochberg FDR below 0.01. Using the form v = (b*log(k)+a)^2, the beta-binomial variance was modeled as a function of the total template count across the two samples. TCRdb holds this immuneACCESS table with in-frame rearrangements only. Some clones are missing; in checked studies, unresolved V genes explain under half, and the rest has no known cause. The V and J calls and clone size come from that table; D and trimming were worked out from the DNA. The table for this sample lists about 85,000 clones; around 90% of them were counted only once. The ten largest account for roughly 20% of the sample.

This sequence originates from a person aged 18 to 75 in good health. Sequencing was carried out using blood.

CDR3 loop: CASSFVTGGTDTQYF. The sequenced DNA: TGTGCCAGCAGCTTTGTGACAGGAGGCACAGATACGCAGTATTTT. The chain is encoded by TRBV5-5 joined to TRBJ2-3; the D region possibly corresponds to TRBD1 (6 bases align). The junction shows trimming of 2 bases on V and 1 base on J, plus 11 bases between the germline ends. Taken from cysteine to phenylalanine, the CDR3 has 15 residues. Only the CDR3 DNA stays, 45 bases, in frame from base 1. CDR1 SGHKS and CDR2 YYEKEE are derived from the germline V gene (reference sequence).